These 30 T cell receptor beta chains were sequenced from one sample in a study of T cell changes during pregnancy in multiple sclerosis. The assay was immunoSEQ multiplex PCR, and TCRdb's table has in-frame clones only and misses some. The sample holds some 70,000 clones; around nine tenths are singletons and the top ten take over 2%. Sample: peripheral blood, taken in the second trimester of pregnancy. The receptors come from a female donor in good health, enrolled as a control in a pregnancy study.

The CDR3 nucleotides are TGTGCCAGCAGCTTAGGGGAGATCCCCTCCTACGAGCAGTACTTC. Its translation: CASSLGEIPSYEQYF. The V and J genes are TRBV11-2 and TRBJ2-7; the D gene is possibly TRBD2 (5 bases). The CDR3 has 15 amino acids. Trimming pared 1 base from V and 0 bases from J, leaving 10 bases between. Germline CDR1 and CDR2: SGHAT and FQNNGV.

The gene calls are TRBV5-1 and TRBJ2-7; 13 nucleotides agree with TRBD2. Trimming cost V 4 bases and J 5 bases; bases outside gene matches: 6. The CDR3 spans 15 residues. Germline CDR1 SGHRS, CDR2 YFSETQ. CDR3 sequence (DNA): TGCGCCAGCAGCCCAAGGACTAGCGGGGGCGACGAGCAGTACTTC. Translation gives CASSPRTSGGDEQYF.

This clone was detected only a few times. The CDR3 is CASSLVRGDGVAFF. The CDR3 DNA sequence: TGTGCCAGCAGTTTAGTGCGTGGAGATGGAGTGGCTTTCTTT. The chain recombines TRBV27 with TRBJ1-1; D not certain. CDR1 is MNHEY and CDR2 is SMNVEV in the germline V gene (reference sequence). Trimming left V 2 bases short and J 11 bases short, with 18 bases between. The CDR3 length is 14 residues.

The chain uses TRBV10-3 and TRBJ2-3, with 7 bases identical to TRBD2. Germline lookup yields CDR1 ENHRY and CDR2 SYGVKD. CDR3 length: 16 residues. V was pared by 2 bases and J by 4 bases, with 9 bases of the junction left unmatched. The CDR3 DNA follows: TGTGCCATCAGTGAGCCACTAGCGCTAGCAGCAGATACGCAGTATTTT. Translated, it gives CAISEPLALAADTQYF.

The chain joins TRBV6-5 to TRBJ1-4; 7 nucleotides agree with TRBD1. The germline V gene has CDR1 MNHEY and CDR2 SVGAGI. The V and J ends lost 6 bases and 3 bases, in that order; junction bases with no gene match: 4. The CDR3 length is 14 residues. The CDR3 region is CASRQGTANEKLFF. The CDR3 coding sequence is TGTGCCAGCAGACAGGGGACGGCTAATGAAAAACTGTTTTTT.

This sequence joins TRBV6-5 and TRBJ2-5; 11 nucleotides align to TRBD1. CDR1 and CDR2 (germline): MNHEY, SVGAGI. The length of the CDR3 is 14 residues. After removal of 4 bases from V and 5 bases from J, the junction contained 3 bases not matched to a gene. CDR3 sequence: CASSWTGGVETQYF. The CDR3, as DNA: TGTGCCAGCAGTTGGACAGGGGGCGTGGAGACCCAGTACTTC.

This sequence joins TRBV4-2 and TRBJ2-1, with a weak D call TRBD2 (6 bases). In germline, CDR1 is LGHNA, CDR2 YNFKEQ. Between the trimmed V and J ends, which lost 0 bases and 2 bases, there was a span of 8 bases. The CDR3 length is 15 residues. CDR3 bases: TGTGCCAGCAGCCAAGACTCGGGGGCCTACAATGAGCAGTTCTTC. Protein sequence: CASSQDSGAYNEQFF.

This sequence joins TRBV29-1 and TRBJ1-2, with D possibly being TRBD1 (5 bases). The CDR3 loop spans 16 amino acids. Deletions cut 4 bases from V and 6 bases from J, with 24 bases between. Germline CDR1 SQVTM, CDR2 ANQGSEA. CDR3 sequence: CSVVGVRGFLKNGYTF. CDR3 DNA sequence: TGCAGCGTTGTGGGTGTTAGGGGATTCCTTAAGAATGGCTACACCTTC.

The CDR3 DNA follows: TGTGCCAGCCAACCGGTAAATGAGCAGTTCTTC. It translates to CASQPVNEQFF. The chain is built from TRBV7-9 and TRBJ2-1, with unresolved D. V was clipped by 8 bases and J by 7 bases, with 9 bases between them. Germline V gene data show CDR1 as SEHNR and CDR2 as FQNEAQ (reference sequence). The CDR3 runs to 11 residues.

In nucleotides, the CDR3 is TGTGCCAGCAGCTTAATCCCAGGGGCCTACAATGAGCAGTTCTTC. It translates to CASSLIPGAYNEQFF. The chain combines TRBV11-3 with TRBJ2-1; possible D gene TRBD1, 6 bases. The V end lost 2 bases, the J end lost 2 bases, and 10 bases lay between the germline ends. The germline V gene encodes CDR1 SGHNT and CDR2 YENEEA. CDR3 length: 15 amino acids.

V gene TRBV19 combines with J gene TRBJ1-4, with a weak D call TRBD1 (6 bases). CDR1 and CDR2 (germline): LNHDA, SQIVND (reference sequence). The CDR3 sequence is 15 residues long. Trimming took off 3 bases at V and 8 bases at J, with 16 bases between the two ends. The DNA for the CDR3 is TGTGCCAGTAGTATCAGGGGAGTGAGAGACGAAAAACTGTTTTTT. Encoded protein: CASSIRGVRDEKLFF.

The rearrangement uses TRBV7-8 and TRBJ1-1; TRBD1 agrees at 11 bases. Germline CDR1 reads SGHVS; CDR2 reads FQNEAQ. The J segment lost 6 bases and the V segment lost 2 bases, leaving 2 bases of the junction unmatched. The length of the CDR3 is 14 residues. CDR3 sequence (DNA): TGTGCCAGCAGCTTACAGGGACAGGGGGCTGAAGCTTTCTTT. It yields the protein CASSLQGQGAEAFF.

A few counts support this clone. The rearrangement uses TRBV14 and TRBJ1-1; maybe TRBD1 (6 bases). This CDR3 contains 15 residues. Germline-derived CDR1 and CDR2 are SGHDN and FVKESK. V was shortened by 4 bases and J by 2 bases, with 14 bases between the two germline ends. The CDR3 loop reads CASSPLQGKNTEAFF. DNA of the CDR3: TGTGCCAGCAGCCCCTTACAGGGAAAAAACACTGAAGCTTTCTTT.

This chain connects TRBV15 to TRBJ1-4, with 11 nucleotides matching TRBD1. J was trimmed by 0 bases and V by 9 bases; bases with no gene match: 0. The CDR3 consists of 14 residues. The germline V gene encodes CDR1 LNHNV and CDR2 YYDKDF (reference sequence). The CDR3 sequence is CATGQGATNEKLFF. The CDR3 bases are TGTGCCACGGGACAGGGGGCAACTAATGAAAAACTGTTTTTT.

The chain combines TRBV7-8 with TRBJ2-3, with 9 bases that match TRBD2. Germline CDR1 is SGHVS and CDR2 is FQNEAQ. The CDR3 spans 16 residues. J was trimmed by 2 bases and V by 4 bases; bases with no gene match: 7. In nucleotides, the CDR3 is TGTGCCAGCAGCTGGAGAGCGGGGGGAAACACAGATACGCAGTATTTT. Residues: CASSWRAGGNTDTQYF.

The rearrangement joins TRBV6-6 to TRBJ1-5; TRBD1 matches at 7 bases. This CDR3 is built from 14 residues. Germline CDR1 and CDR2: MNHNY and SVGAGI (reference sequence). Trimming removed 6 bases from V and 3 bases from J; junction bases left unmatched: 5. The CDR3 nucleotides read TGTGCCAGCAGGAGGGACAGTGCCAATCAGCCCCAGCATTTT. This gives the protein CASRRDSANQPQHF.

This clone was recorded at least ten times. This CDR3 reads CASSPGGGSYEQYF. DNA of the CDR3: TGTGCCAGCAGCCCCGGGGGGGGATCCTACGAGCAGTACTTC. The chain joins TRBV5-8 to TRBJ2-7; 8 bases line up with TRBD2. There are 14 residues in the CDR3. Trimming cost V 4 bases and J 1 base; bases outside gene matches: 4. Germline CDR1 reads SGHTS; CDR2 reads YDEGEE.

The chain uses TRBV6-5 and TRBJ1-2, with D perhaps TRBD1 (5 bases). Trimming stripped 0 bases from V and 7 bases from J, with 18 bases between. From germline, CDR1 is MNHEY and CDR2 SVGAGI. The CDR3 contains 16 residues. This chain's CDR3 is CASSYSNPRAGSGYTF. The CDR3 DNA reads TGTGCCAGCAGTTACTCGAACCCCAGGGCGGGGAGTGGCTACACCTTC.

CDR3 DNA: TGTGCCAGCAGCTTTATAGGGCTAGCCTATGGCTACACCTTC. As protein: CASSFIGLAYGYTF. V usage is TRBV7-2 and J usage is TRBJ1-2; unclear D gene. The germline V and J ends were trimmed by 3 bases and 4 bases, with 12 bases remaining between them. This CDR3 comprises 14 residues. Germline CDR1 reads SGHTA; CDR2 reads FQGNSA. The full variable domain, its missing parts supplied by reference TRBV7-2 and TRBJ1-2, is GAGVSQSPSNKVTEKGKDVELRCDPISGHTALYWYRQSLGQGLEFLIYFQGNSAPDKSGLPSDRFSAERTGGSVSTLTIQRTQQEDSAVYLCASSFIGLAYGYTFGSGTRLTVV.

The rearrangement uses TRBV7-3 and TRBJ1-2, with 8 bases that match TRBD1. With 1 base clipped from V and 5 bases from J, the junction kept 12 bases outside the gene matches. This CDR3 spans 17 amino acids. Germline CDR1 and CDR2: SGHTA and FQGTGA. This CDR3 reads CASSLNVADRVKYGYTF. The CDR3 bases are TGTGCCAGCAGCTTAAACGTGGCGGACAGGGTAAAGTATGGCTACACCTTC.

This chain joins TRBV15 and TRBJ2-7, with a possible D match to TRBD1 (5 bases). From germline, CDR1 is LNHNV and CDR2 YYDKDF (reference sequence). V was trimmed by 0 bases and J by 4 bases, leaving 13 bases between them. This CDR3 has 15 amino acids. CDR3 sequence reads: CATSRDPDSLYEQYF. Written as DNA, the CDR3 is TGTGCCACCAGCAGAGACCCTGACAGTCTTTACGAGCAGTACTTC.

The chain employs TRBV5-4 and TRBJ2-1, with TRBD2 matching 13 bases. CDR3 length: 15 residues. The trim removed 2 bases at V and 5 bases at J, leaving 1 base unmatched. The germline V gene has CDR1 SGHNT and CDR2 YYREEE (reference sequence). This chain's CDR3 is CASSFGLAGDNEQFF. The CDR3 DNA follows: TGTGCCAGCAGCTTTGGACTAGCGGGGGACAATGAGCAGTTCTTC.

The genes are TRBV6-5 and TRBJ2-7, with 9 bases fitting TRBD2. Unmatched junction bases numbered 8, after V lost 2 bases and J lost 3 bases. This CDR3 has 16 amino acids. CDR1 MNHEY and CDR2 SVGAGI come from the germline V gene. The CDR3 protein is CASSYPGAGGSYEQYF. CDR3 in DNA: TGTGCCAGCAGTTACCCAGGAGCGGGGGGTAGCTACGAGCAGTACTTC.

This sequence joins TRBV15 and TRBJ2-1, with 14 positions matching TRBD2. This CDR3 has 15 residues. Germline CDR1 reads LNHNV; CDR2 reads YYDKDF (reference sequence). V trimming: 5 bases; J trimming: 7 bases; junction bases outside the gene matches: 4. CDR3 bases: TGTGCCACCAGCGGACTAGCGGGGGGCGCAAATGAGCAGTTCTTC. It translates to CATSGLAGGANEQFF.

J is TRBJ1-3 and V is TRBV13, with 11 bases identical to TRBD1. This CDR3 contains 15 residues. With 9 bases clipped from V and 3 bases from J, the junction kept 7 bases outside the gene matches. From germline, CDR1 is PRHDT and CDR2 FYEKMQ (reference sequence). As DNA, the CDR3 is TGTGCCAGTGGGTTCGGGACAGGGGGTGGAAACACCATATATTTT. Encoded protein: CASGFGTGGGNTIYF.

This chain links TRBV2 with TRBJ1-2, with D maybe TRBD1 (6 bases). V shed 6 bases and J shed 1 base, with 15 bases lying between them. The CDR3 sequence is 15 residues long. CDR1 SNHLY and CDR2 FYNNEI come from the germline V gene. The CDR3 nucleotides are TGTGCCAGCAGGCCTCAAAGGGGGAATAACTATGGCTACACCTTC. Protein: CASRPQRGNNYGYTF. Combining the CDR3 with reference TRBV2 and TRBJ1-2 gives the whole variable domain EPEVTQTPSHQVTQMGQEVILRCVPISNHLYFYWYRQILGQKVEFLVSFYNNEISEKSEIFDDQFSVERPDGSNFTLKIRSTKLEDSAMYFCASRPQRGNNYGYTFGSGTRLTVV.

CDR3 amino acids: CASSLPGHRTDTQYF. The DNA for the CDR3 is TGTGCCAGCAGTTTACCAGGTCATCGCACAGATACGCAGTATTTT. The V and J genes are TRBV27 and TRBJ2-3, with D hard to call. The CDR3 sequence is 15 residues long. V lost 2 bases, J lost 1 base, and 10 bases lay in between. Germline V gene data show CDR1 as MNHEY and CDR2 as SMNVEV (reference sequence).

This clone is a singleton in its sample. This CDR3 is also generated by other DNA sequences in the sample. The chain uses TRBV5-1 and TRBJ2-5, with 12 bases aligning to TRBD2. Germline values: CDR1 SGHRS, CDR2 YFSETQ. J was trimmed by 5 bases and V by 0 bases; bases with no gene match: 5. CDR3 length equals 16 residues. The CDR3 DNA sequence: TGCGCCAGCAGCTTGGCGTCTAGCGGGGGGGAGGAGACCCAGTACTTC. This translates into CASSLASSGGEETQYF.

This clone has just a few counts. V and J are TRBV7-3 and TRBJ1-6, with 7 bases fitting TRBD1. This CDR3 spans 14 amino acids. V gave up 2 bases and J gave up 11 bases; unmatched junction bases: 6. The germline gives CDR1 SGHTA, CDR2 FQGTGA. The CDR3 DNA reads as TGTGCCAGCAGCTTAGGACAGGTGGCAACACCCCTCCACTTT. Translating it yields CASSLGQVATPLHF.

The chain employs TRBV28 and TRBJ1-5; D is possibly TRBD1 (5 bases). The CDR3 covers 14 residues. Germline CDR1 and CDR2: MDHEN and SYDVKM. V was trimmed by 7 bases and J by 7 bases, leaving 17 bases between them. The CDR3 loop is CASTDGGSRQPQHF. Written as DNA, the CDR3 is TGTGCCAGCACCGACGGGGGAAGCAGACAGCCCCAGCATTTT.